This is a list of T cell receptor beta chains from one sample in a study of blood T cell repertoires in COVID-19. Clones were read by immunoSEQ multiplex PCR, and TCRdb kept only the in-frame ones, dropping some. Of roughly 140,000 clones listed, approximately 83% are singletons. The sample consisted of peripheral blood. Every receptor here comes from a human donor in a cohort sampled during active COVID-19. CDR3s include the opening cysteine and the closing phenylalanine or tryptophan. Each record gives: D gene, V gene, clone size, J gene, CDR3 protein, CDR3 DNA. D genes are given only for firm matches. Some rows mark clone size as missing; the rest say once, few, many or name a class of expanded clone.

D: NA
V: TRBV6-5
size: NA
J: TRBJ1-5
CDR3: CASRNINQPQHF
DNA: TGTGCCAGCAGAAACATCAATCAGCCCCAGCATTTT

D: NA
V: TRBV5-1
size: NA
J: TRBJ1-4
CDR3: CASSFGGGTTNEKLFF
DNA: TGCGCCAGCAGCTTCGGGGGAGGCACAACTAATGAAAAACTGTTTTTT

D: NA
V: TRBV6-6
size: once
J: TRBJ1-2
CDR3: CASSYSKGRDNYGYTF
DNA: TGTGCCAGCAGTTACTCGAAGGGGCGGGATAACTATGGCTACACCTTC

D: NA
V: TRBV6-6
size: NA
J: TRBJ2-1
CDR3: CASSYLEDEQFF
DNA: TGTGCCAGCAGTTACCTCGAGGATGAGCAGTTCTTC

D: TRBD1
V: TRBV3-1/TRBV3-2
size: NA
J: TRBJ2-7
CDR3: CASSGRDRASYEQYF
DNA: TGTGCCAGCAGCGGCCGGGACAGGGCATCCTACGAGCAGTACTTC

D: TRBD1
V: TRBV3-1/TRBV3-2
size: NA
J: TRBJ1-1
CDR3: CASLPKGAVNTEAFF
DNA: TGTGCCAGCCTACCCAAGGGGGCAGTGAACACTGAAGCTTTCTTT

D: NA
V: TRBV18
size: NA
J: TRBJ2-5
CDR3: CASSPVQKETQYF
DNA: TGTGCCAGCTCACCGGTACAGAAAGAGACCCAGTACTTC

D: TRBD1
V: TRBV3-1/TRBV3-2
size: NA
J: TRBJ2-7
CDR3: CASSRQGPSYEQYF
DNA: TGTGCCAGCAGCCGACAGGGACCCTCCTACGAGCAGTACTTC

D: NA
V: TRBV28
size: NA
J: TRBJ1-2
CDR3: CASSLREYGYTF
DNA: TGTGCCAGCAGTTTAAGGGAGTATGGCTACACCTTC

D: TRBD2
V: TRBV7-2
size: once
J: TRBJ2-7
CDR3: CASSLVETSVEQYF
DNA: TGTGCCAGCAGCTTAGTAGAGACTAGCGTCGAGCAGTACTTC

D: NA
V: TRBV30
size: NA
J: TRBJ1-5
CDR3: CALRGFRSNQPQHF
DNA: TGTGCCCTGCGGGGGTTTCGTAGCAATCAGCCCCAGCATTTT

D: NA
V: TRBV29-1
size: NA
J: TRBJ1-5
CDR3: CATGSHRYDQPQHF
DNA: TGCGCCACTGGGAGCCACCGATACGATCAGCCCCAGCATTTT

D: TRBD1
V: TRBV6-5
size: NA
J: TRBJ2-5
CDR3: CASSTGTGGWETQYF
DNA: TGTGCCAGCAGCACCGGGACAGGGGGCTGGGAGACCCAGTACTTC

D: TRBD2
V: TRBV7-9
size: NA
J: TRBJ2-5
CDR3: CASSLTSGAETQYF
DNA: TGTGCCAGCAGCTTGACTAGCGGGGCAGAGACCCAGTACTTC

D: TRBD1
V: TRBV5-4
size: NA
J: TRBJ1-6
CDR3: CASSRQGPNSPLHF
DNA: TGTGCCAGCAGCAGACAGGGCCCTAATTCACCCCTCCACTTT

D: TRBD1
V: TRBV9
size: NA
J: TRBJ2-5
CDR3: CASSIGTGGLETQYF
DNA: TGTGCCAGCAGCATTGGGACAGGTGGGTTGGAGACCCAGTACTTC

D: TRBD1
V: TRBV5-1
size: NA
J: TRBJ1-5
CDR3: CASSPSGTGGYSNQPQHF
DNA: TGCGCCAGCAGCCCCTCCGGGACAGGGGGATATAGCAATCAGCCCCAGCATTTT

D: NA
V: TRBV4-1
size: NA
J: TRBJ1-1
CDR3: CASSQEGEGGTEAFF
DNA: TGCGCCAGCAGCCAAGAAGGGGAGGGGGGCACTGAAGCTTTCTTT

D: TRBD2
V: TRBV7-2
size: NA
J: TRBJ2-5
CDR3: CASSLGRAAGGTQYF
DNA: TGTGCCAGCAGCTTAGGAAGGGCAGCGGGGGGGACCCAGTACTTC

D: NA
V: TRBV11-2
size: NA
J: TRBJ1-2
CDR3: CASSETDRYGYTF
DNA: TGTGCCAGCAGCGAGACAGACCGCTATGGCTACACCTTC

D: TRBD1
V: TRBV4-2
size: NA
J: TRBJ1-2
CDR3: CASSQADRGLEGYTF
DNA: TGTGCCAGCAGCCAAGCGGACAGGGGTTTAGAAGGCTACACCTTC

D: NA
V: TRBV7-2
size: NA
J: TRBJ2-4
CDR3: CASSLGGVDIQYF
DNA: TGTGCCAGCAGCTTAGGGGGGGTAGACATTCAGTACTTC

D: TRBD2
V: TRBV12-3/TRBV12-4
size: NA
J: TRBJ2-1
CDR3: CASSLGLAGEQFF
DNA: TGTGCCAGCAGTTTGGGACTAGCGGGGGAGCAGTTCTTC

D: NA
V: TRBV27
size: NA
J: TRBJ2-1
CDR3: CASSSGHSEQFF
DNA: TGTGCCAGCAGTTCGGGACATTCTGAGCAGTTCTTC

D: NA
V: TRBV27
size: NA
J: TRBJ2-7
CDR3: CASSPKAPRPGGSYEQYF
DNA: TGTGCCAGCAGTCCGAAAGCCCCTAGACCCGGCGGCTCCTACGAGCAGTACTTC

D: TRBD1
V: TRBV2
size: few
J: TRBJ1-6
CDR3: CASKGANSPLHF
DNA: TGTGCCAGCAAGGGGGCTAATTCACCCCTCCACTTT

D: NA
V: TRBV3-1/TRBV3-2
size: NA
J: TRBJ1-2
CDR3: CASSLKEGNGYTF
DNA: TGTGCCAGCAGCCTCAAGGAGGGGAATGGCTACACCTTC

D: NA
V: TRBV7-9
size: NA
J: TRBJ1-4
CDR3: CASSFRLDSNNEKLFF
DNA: TGTGCCAGCAGCTTCCGATTAGACAGCAATAATGAAAAACTGTTTTTT

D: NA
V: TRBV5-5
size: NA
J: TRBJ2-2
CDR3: CASSLEVTAPGELFF
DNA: TGTGCCAGCAGCTTGGAGGTGACAGCCCCCGGGGAGCTGTTTTTT

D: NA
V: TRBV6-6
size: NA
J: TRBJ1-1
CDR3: CASTGGGGRGTEAFF
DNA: TGTGCCAGCACCGGCGGGGGGGGGAGAGGCACTGAAGCTTTCTTT

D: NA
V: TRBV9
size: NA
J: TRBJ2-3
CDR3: CASSERGSGVPDTQYF
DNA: TGTGCCAGCAGCGAGCGCGGTAGCGGTGTCCCAGATACGCAGTATTTT

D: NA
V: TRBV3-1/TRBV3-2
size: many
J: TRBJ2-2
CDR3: CASSHKNTGELFF
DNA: TGTGCCAGCAGCCATAAGAACACCGGGGAGCTGTTTTTT

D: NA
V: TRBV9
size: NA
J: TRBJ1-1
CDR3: CASSVGPSGQAFF
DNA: TGTGCCAGCAGCGTAGGCCCGTCAGGGCAAGCTTTCTTT

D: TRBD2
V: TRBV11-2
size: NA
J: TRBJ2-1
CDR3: CASSYGLASDEQFF
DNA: TGTGCCAGCAGCTACGGACTAGCGAGTGATGAGCAGTTCTTC

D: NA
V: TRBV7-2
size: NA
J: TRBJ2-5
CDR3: CASSPPIGQRRAQYF
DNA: TGTGCCAGCAGCCCGCCGATAGGACAGCGACGGGCCCAGTACTTC

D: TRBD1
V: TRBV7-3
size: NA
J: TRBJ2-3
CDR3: CASSATGGEGTDTQYF
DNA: TGTGCCAGCAGCGCAACAGGGGGAGAGGGCACAGATACGCAGTATTTT

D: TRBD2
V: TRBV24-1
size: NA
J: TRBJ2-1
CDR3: CATSEGRGGPYNEQFF
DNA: TGTGCCACCAGTGAAGGACGGGGGGGCCCCTACAATGAGCAGTTCTTC

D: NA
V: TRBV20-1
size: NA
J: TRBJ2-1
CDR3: CSARQAWEQFF
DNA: TGCAGTGCGAGACAGGCGTGGGAGCAGTTCTTC

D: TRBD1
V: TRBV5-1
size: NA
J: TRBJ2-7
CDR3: CASSIRDSAYEQYF
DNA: TGCGCCAGCAGCATCCGGGACAGCGCCTACGAGCAGTACTTC

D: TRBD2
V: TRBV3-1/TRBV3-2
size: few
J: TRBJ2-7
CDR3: CASSPLAGYEQYF
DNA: TGTGCCAGCAGCCCCCTAGCGGGCTACGAGCAGTACTTC

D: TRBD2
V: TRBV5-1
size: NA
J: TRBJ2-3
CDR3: CASSLGPSGGLDTQYF
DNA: TGCGCCAGCAGCTTGGGCCCTAGCGGGGGGTTGGATACGCAGTATTTT

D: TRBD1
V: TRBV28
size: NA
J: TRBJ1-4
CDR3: CASSLIGQGGNEKLFF
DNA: TGTGCCAGCAGTTTAATAGGGCAGGGGGGTAATGAAAAACTGTTTTTT

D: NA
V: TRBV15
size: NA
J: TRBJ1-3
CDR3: CATSRDLYRGSGNTIYF
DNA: TGTGCCACCAGCAGAGATCTTTACCGGGGGTCTGGAAACACCATATATTTT

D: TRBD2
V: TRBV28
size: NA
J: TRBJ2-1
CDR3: CASSYLAGGYNEQFF
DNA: TGTGCCAGCAGTTACTTAGCGGGGGGATACAATGAGCAGTTCTTC